The clone carrying this T cell receptor beta chain was seen a handful of times. This entry is derived from a study of cytomegalovirus exposure and HLA in healthy donors. In the PCR, 60 Vbeta and 13 Jbeta primers were used. TCRdb's copy holds only in-frame clones and misses some; the assay was immunoSEQ multiplex PCR. Counted here are around 140,000 clones, roughly 10% occurring once; the ten biggest clones make up 1.8%. The CDR3 runs to 14 residues. The sequencing sample was made of PBMCs. The receptor was isolated from a man in his fifties in good health and CMV-seronegative. The chain uses TRBV21-1 and TRBJ2-2; TRBD1, the table's D call, lacks a check against the DNA. TRBV21-1 is a known pseudogene. CDR3: CASRMAGETGELFF. CDR3 bases: TGTGCCAGCAGGATGGCAGGGGAGACCGGGGAGCTGTTTTTT.